The 8 T cell receptor beta chains below come from one sample, sequenced in a study of neurological immune-mediated disorders. TCRdb reprocessed the 5' RACE reads via MiXCR and lists one record per CDR3 protein. The data hold 20,000 or so distinct CDR3 sequences, with 13% observed a single time. Sample: PBMCs. These TCRs come from a woman in her forties with HTLV-1-associated myelopathy (HAM/TSP).

The rearrangement uses TRBV24-1 and TRBJ2-1, with D perhaps matching TRBD2 (7 bases). Trimming took 6 bases from V and 6 from J, leaving 14 bases between them. Germline CDR1 is KGHDR and CDR2 is SFDVKD. The length of the CDR3 is 14 residues. The CDR3 is CATSLARGGNEQFF. The CDR3 bases are TGTGCCACCAGTCTCGCTAGGGGGGGCAATGAGCAGTTCTTC.

There are many counts of this clonotype. The gene calls are TRBV4-2 and TRBJ2-7; D possibly corresponds to TRBD1 (5 bases). Germline CDR1 and CDR2: LGHNA and YNFKEQ. The CDR3 contains 13 residues. V was shortened by 6 bases and J by 6 bases, with 15 bases between the two germline ends. The CDR3 sequence: CASSPGISGEQYF. The CDR3 DNA sequence: TGTGCCAGCAGTCCAGGGATAAGTGGCGAGCAGTACTTC.

This clonotype was observed many times. The CDR3: CASSWAGAGNTIYF. CDR3 DNA sequence: TGTGCCAGCAGTTGGGCGGGGGCTGGAAACACCATATATTTT. The rearrangement links TRBV12-3 or TRBV12-4 to TRBJ1-3; D may be TRBD1 (5 bases). CDR3 length equals 14 residues. V was shortened by 4 bases and J by 2 bases, with 9 bases between the two germline ends.

This clonotype was counted many times. The chain has TRBV20-1 and TRBJ1-5, with D possibly being TRBD1 (6 bases). With 5 bases removed from V and 7 bases from J, the gap between germline ends came to 15 bases. This CDR3 has 13 amino acids. The germline V gene encodes CDR1 DFQATT and CDR2 SNEGSKA (reference sequence). CDR3 sequence reads: CSARGGGSQPQHF. CDR3 nucleotides: TGCAGTGCTCGGGGAGGGGGGAGCCAGCCCCAGCATTTT.

This clonotype has a count of ten or more. The rearrangement joins TRBV9 to TRBJ2-1; 9 bases map to TRBD1. The germline V gene encodes CDR1 SGDLS and CDR2 YYNGEE. The CDR3 totals 16 residues. Trimming removed 4 bases from V and 7 bases from J; junction bases left unmatched: 12. CDR3 sequence (DNA): TGTGCCAGCAGCCCGAGCGGGACAGGGCTAGGGAATGAGCAGTTCTTC. Translation gives CASSPSGTGLGNEQFF.

This clonotype has at least ten counts. The V call is TRBV7-8, the J call TRBJ2-2; TRBD1 agrees at 7 bases. CDR1 and CDR2 from the germline V gene are SGHVS and FQNEAQ. The CDR3 covers 14 residues. J was trimmed by 6 bases and V by 1 base; bases with no gene match: 2. CDR3 protein: CASSLDRGAGELFF. CDR3 DNA: TGTGCCAGCAGCTTAGACAGGGGAGCCGGGGAGCTGTTTTTT.

The V call is TRBV3-1, the J call TRBJ2-7, with 9 bases fitting TRBD2. With V trimmed by 3 bases and J by 7 bases, 10 bases remained unmatched. Per germline, CDR1 LGHDT and CDR2 YNNKEL (reference sequence). The CDR3 length is 15 residues. This chain's CDR3 is CASSQSAGGPREQYV. The CDR3, as DNA: TGTGCCAGCAGCCAGTCGGCGGGGGGGCCTCGTGAGCAGTACGTC.

This clonotype was seen repeatedly, ten times or more. The chain links TRBV27 to TRBJ2-1; 8 bases match TRBD2. Trimming at V came to 5 bases and at J to 10 bases, leaving 13 bases not matched to a gene. This CDR3 is 15 amino acids long. Per germline, CDR1 MNHEY and CDR2 SMNVEV (reference sequence). The CDR3, as DNA: TGTGCCAGCAGTCCCTATCTCGGACTAGCAAACGAGCAGTTCTTC. Its translation: CASSPYLGLANEQFF.